The next 7 T cell receptor beta chains were all read from a single sample in a study of blood T cells in healthy people across ages. Alongside a J-beta primer mix, a sample-barcoded 5' primer served in a second PCR lasting about 6 to 12 cycles. A single record per CDR3 protein comes from TCRdb applying MiXCR to the 5' RACE reads. The profile shows about 1.7 million distinct CDR3 sequences, over 25% of them singletons. Sample: blood. Receptors originate from a woman younger than 45 in good health.

Worth noting for this clonotype: Compared with germline, one end of the junction differs, possibly owing to a read error. The chain combines TRBV10-1 with TRBJ2-3, with TRBD1 as a possible D gene (7 bases). This CDR3 has 15 amino acids. Looked up from germline, CDR1 is WNHNN and CDR2 is SYGVQD (reference sequence). CDR3 bases: TGCGCCAGCAGTGAGGCCCAGGGGAGGACAGGTACGCAGTATTTT. Translating it yields CASSEAQGRTGTQYF.

In the case of this clonotype: At one end, the junction sequence differs from germline, possibly due to a read error. The rearrangement links TRBV7-9 to TRBJ1-2; D call uncertain. The CDR3 loop spans 14 amino acids. Germline CDR1 reads SEHNR; CDR2 reads FQNEAQ (reference sequence). CDR3 coding DNA: TGTGCCAGCAGCTTAGTTTCCGTGAACTATGGCCACACCTTC. It specifies CASSLVSVNYGHTF.

In this sample, this clonotype turned up many times. In DNA, the CDR3 is TGTGCCAGCAGTTTGGCGGACGGCTCCTACGAGCAGTACTTC. This translates into CASSLADGSYEQYF. V and J are TRBV28 and TRBJ2-7; D ambiguous. With 3 bases removed from V and 0 bases from J, the gap between germline ends came to 9 bases. The germline V gene has CDR1 MDHEN and CDR2 SYDVKM. CDR3 size: 14 residues.

This clonotype was detected only a few times. J is TRBJ2-3 and V is TRBV6-6; 9 positions agree with TRBD2. CDR3 length: 15 residues. The junction had 6 bases not matched to a gene; V was cut back by 2 bases and J by 6 bases. Germline loops: CDR1 MNHNY, CDR2 SVGAGI (reference sequence). The CDR3 sequence is CASSYRAGGPDTQYF. CDR3 DNA sequence: TGTGCCAGCAGTTACCGGGCGGGGGGGCCGGATACGCAGTATTTT.

The V call is TRBV28, the J call TRBJ2-7; maybe TRBD1 (5 bases). Looked up from germline, CDR1 is MDHEN and CDR2 is SYDVKM. The V and J ends lost 4 bases and 4 bases respectively, with 17 bases between them. The CDR3 is 15 residues long. The CDR3 sequence: CASSSVRGWHYEQYF. DNA of the CDR3: TGTGCCAGCAGTTCGGTAAGGGGTTGGCATTACGAGCAGTACTTC.

This clonotype was seen a handful of times. The chain uses TRBV5-5 and TRBJ2-3, with a possible D match to TRBD2 (5 bases). There are 14 residues in the CDR3. The germline CDR1 and CDR2 sequences are SGHKS and YYEKEE (reference sequence). V lost 7 bases and J 0 bases, leaving 12 bases between the germline ends. The CDR3 nucleotides read TGTGCCAGCCATGGGGAGCTAAGCACAGATACGCAGTATTTT. Encoded protein: CASHGELSTDTQYF. Together with reference TRBV5-5 and TRBJ2-3, the CDR3 gives the full variable domain: DAGVTQSPTHLIKTRGQQVTLRCSPISGHKSVSWYQQVLGQGPQFIFQYYEKEERGRGNFPDRFSARQFPNYSSELNVNALLLGDSALYLCASHGELSTDTQYFGPGTRLTVL.

This clonotype was counted many times. The chain employs TRBV7-9 and TRBJ2-3; D is perhaps TRBD2 (6 bases). This CDR3 is built from 14 residues. Trimming left V 5 bases short and J 2 bases short, with 11 bases between. Per the germline V gene, CDR1 is SEHNR and CDR2 is FQNEAQ (reference sequence). The CDR3 spells CASSPRGLTDTQYF. CDR3 coding DNA: TGTGCCAGCAGCCCACGGGGACTCACAGATACGCAGTATTTT.